The 28 T cell receptor beta chains in this list originate from one sample, sequenced in a study of CD8+ T cells in alopecia areata. Stated treatment: oral pan-JAK inhibitor, 5-10 mg twice daily. cDNA prepared by RNA extraction and subsequent reverse transcription served as the template for sequencing. Measured with immunoSEQ multiplex PCR; TCRdb has only the in-frame clones, and not every one. The data show 80,000 or so clones, around 66% seen once. Sample: CD8+ T cells sorted from blood, taken at week 24, from a patient treated with tofacitinib. The receptors derive from a human donor with alopecia areata.

V and J are TRBV15 and TRBJ2-5; TRBD1 aligns across 9 bases. Germline V gene lookup returns CDR1 LNHNV and CDR2 YYDKDF (reference sequence). CDR3 length equals 16 residues. J lost 1 base, V lost 0 bases, and 3 bases had no gene match. The CDR3: CATSREGTGTQETQYF. The CDR3 DNA reads as TGTGCCACCAGCAGAGAAGGGACAGGGACCCAAGAGACCCAGTACTTC.

This clone was seen a handful of times. The V call is TRBV4-3, the J call TRBJ1-6; D gene ambiguous. The CDR3 runs to 14 residues. Trimming left V 1 base short and J 9 bases short, with 10 bases between. The germline CDR1 and CDR2 sequences are LGHNA and YSLEER. This CDR3 reads CASSQAKGSSPLHF. The CDR3 DNA reads as TGCGCCAGCAGCCAAGCTAAGGGAAGTTCACCCCTCCACTTT.

The CDR3 sequence: CASSLGGGVYEQYF. The CDR3 DNA reads as TGTGCCAGCAGCTTAGGAGGGGGCGTCTACGAGCAGTACTTC. The rearrangement links TRBV7-8 to TRBJ2-7; 7 positions match TRBD1. V trimming: 1 base; J trimming: 3 bases; junction bases outside the gene matches: 3. This CDR3 spans 14 amino acids. The germline CDR1 and CDR2 sequences are SGHVS and FQNEAQ.

This clone turned up a few times. The genes are TRBV29-1 and TRBJ1-5, with D tentatively TRBD1 (5 bases). The CDR3 extends over 13 amino acids. Germline loops: CDR1 SQVTM, CDR2 ANQGSEA. Trimming cost V 4 bases and J 5 bases, with 12 bases left between them. In nucleotides, the CDR3 is TGCAGCGTTGCAGCCGGGGACTATCAGCCCCAGCATTTT. Amino acid sequence: CSVAAGDYQPQHF. Filled out from reference TRBV29-1 and TRBJ1-5, the complete variable domain reads SAVISQKPSRDICQRGTSLTIQCQVDSQVTMMFWYRQQPGQSLTLIATANQGSEATYESGFVIDKFPISRPNLTFSTLTVSNMSPEDSSIYLCSVAAGDYQPQHFGDGTRLSIL.

The gene calls are TRBV6-5 and TRBJ1-5; TRBD1 might be the D (5 bases). This CDR3 spans 13 amino acids. V gave up 3 bases and J gave up 6 bases, with 9 bases separating them. Per germline, CDR1 MNHEY and CDR2 SVGAGI. CDR3 residues: CASSYQGGQPQHF. DNA for the CDR3: TGTGCCAGCAGTTATCAGGGAGGTCAGCCCCAGCATTTT.

This clone has more than one count but fewer than ten. This sequence joins TRBV7-9 and TRBJ2-7; 12 bases fit TRBD1. CDR3 length equals 16 residues. Trimming took 4 bases from V and 3 from J; bases not matched to a gene: 7. Germline V gene lookup returns CDR1 SEHNR and CDR2 FQNEAQ (reference sequence). The CDR3 DNA reads TGTGCCAGCAGCTCGCACGGGACAGGGGGCATCTACGAGCAGTACTTC. This codes for CASSSHGTGGIYEQYF. Full variable domain (missing parts from reference TRBV7-9 and TRBJ2-7): DTGVSQNPRHKITKRGQNVTFRCDPISEHNRLYWYRQTLGQGPEFLTYFQNEAQLEKSRLLSDRFSAERPKGSFSTLEIQRTEQGDSAMYLCASSSHGTGGIYEQYFGPGTRLTVT.

V gene TRBV5-1 combines with J gene TRBJ1-5; D is possibly TRBD1 (6 bases). Trimming pared 1 base from V and 0 bases from J, leaving 8 bases between. CDR1 and CDR2 (germline): SGHRS, YFSETQ. CDR3 length equals 15 residues. CDR3 coding DNA: TGCGCCAGCAGCTTGACAGGGCTTAGCAATCAGCCCCAGCATTTT. It yields the protein CASSLTGLSNQPQHF. The whole variable domain, filled in from reference TRBV5-1 and TRBJ1-5, reads KAGVTQTPRYLIKTRGQQVTLSCSPISGHRSVSWYQQTPGQGLQFLFEYFSETQRNKGNFPGRFSGRQFSNSRSEMNVSTLELGDSALYLCASSLTGLSNQPQHFGDGTRLSIL.

In DNA form, the CDR3 reads TGCGCCAGCAGCCAAGGGGCAGGGGGCTGGGAGACCCAGTACTTC. Amino acid sequence: CASSQGAGGWETQYF. The chain is built from TRBV4-3 and TRBJ2-5; 8 bases are a match to TRBD1. Germline V CDR1 and CDR2: LGHNA, YSLEER. This CDR3 region has 15 residues. V shed 1 base and J 5 bases; nucleotides not matched to a gene: 6.

This clone rates as medium-sized. The sample contains more than one DNA sequence encoding this CDR3. CDR3 DNA sequence: TGTGCCAGCAGGACCGGACTAGCTGGCACAGATACGCAGTATTTT. Translated, it gives CASRTGLAGTDTQYF. The rearrangement links TRBV6-5 to TRBJ2-3; 8 bases line up with TRBD2. Germline trimming cut 6 bases from V and 1 base from J; bases unmatched to any gene: 6. CDR3 length: 15 residues. In germline, CDR1 is MNHEY, CDR2 SVGAGI.

The gene calls are TRBV19 and TRBJ1-5; possibly TRBD1 for D (6 bases). Trimming stripped 5 bases from V and 3 bases from J, with 14 bases between. CDR3 length: 15 residues. In germline, CDR1 is LNHDA, CDR2 SQIVND (reference sequence). This chain's CDR3 is CASSLTGFYNQPQHF. The CDR3 DNA reads as TGTGCCAGTAGTTTAACAGGGTTTTACAATCAGCCCCAGCATTTT.

This clone was observed once. J is TRBJ2-1 and V is TRBV5-1, with D perhaps matching TRBD2 (6 bases). V was pared by 0 bases and J by 6 bases, with 13 bases between. The CDR3 runs to 15 residues. CDR1 is SGHRS, CDR2 YFSETQ, per germline. The CDR3 region is CASSLDGSSLNEQFF. CDR3 DNA: TGCGCCAGCAGCTTGGACGGGAGTTCCCTCAATGAGCAGTTCTTC.

CDR3 DNA: TGTGCCAGCAGTTCCCGGGCCCAAAACATTCAGTACTTC. This encodes CASSSRAQNIQYF. The chain has TRBV27 and TRBJ2-4; D is uncertain. Trimming cost V 4 bases and J 5 bases, with 9 bases left between them. The CDR3 runs to 13 residues. In germline, CDR1 is MNHEY, CDR2 SMNVEV (reference sequence).

The V gene is TRBV4-1, the J gene TRBJ2-5; D remains ambiguous. The length of the CDR3 is 17 residues. V was cut by 2 bases and J by 2 bases, with 18 bases left in between. CDR1 is MGHRA, CDR2 YSYEKL, per germline. As DNA, the CDR3 is TGCGCCAGCAGCCAAATATCCACGGGCTGGAATCAAGAGACCCAGTACTTC. It yields the protein CASSQISTGWNQETQYF.

This clone was observed a few times. This rearrangement joins TRBV7-9 to TRBJ2-2, with D maybe TRBD1 (6 bases). CDR3 length: 15 amino acids. Trimming shortened V by 5 bases and J by 0 bases, and 10 bases separated the two germline ends. Germline V gives CDR1 SEHNR, CDR2 FQNEAQ (reference sequence). CDR3 sequence reads: CASSLYRANTGELFF. CDR3 nucleotide sequence: TGTGCCAGCAGCCTATACAGGGCGAACACCGGGGAGCTGTTTTTT.

This clone was seen once. The chain recombines TRBV7-9 with TRBJ2-5; the D gene is possibly TRBD1 (6 bases). Trimming cost V 1 base and J 5 bases, with 17 bases left between them. The length of the CDR3 is 16 residues. CDR1 is SEHNR, CDR2 FQNEAQ, per germline (reference sequence). The CDR3 DNA is TGTGCCAGCAGCTTAGTGTTGACAGGACCCTCGGAGACCCAGTACTTC. Protein sequence: CASSLVLTGPSETQYF. Based on the CDR3 plus reference TRBV7-9 and TRBJ2-5, the full variable domain is DTGVSQNPRHKITKRGQNVTFRCDPISEHNRLYWYRQTLGQGPEFLTYFQNEAQLEKSRLLSDRFSAERPKGSFSTLEIQRTEQGDSAMYLCASSLVLTGPSETQYFGPGTRLLVL.

The chain uses TRBV28 and TRBJ2-3, with TRBD2 identical over 13 bases. The trim removed 5 bases at V and 5 bases at J, leaving 1 base unmatched. The CDR3 consists of 14 residues. The V gene's germline CDR1 is MDHEN and CDR2 SYDVKM. CDR3 coding DNA: TGTGCCAGCAGTCGGACTAGCGGGAGAGATACGCAGTATTTT. This encodes CASSRTSGRDTQYF.

The chain combines TRBV4-1 with TRBJ2-3; D gene uncertain. The CDR3 is made up of 14 amino acids. The germline gives CDR1 MGHRA, CDR2 YSYEKL. Trimming left V 1 base short and J 8 bases short, with 13 bases between. CDR3 coding DNA: TGCGCCAGCAGCCAAGTGAACCCAGCAGCTACGCAGTATTTT. Translated, it gives CASSQVNPAATQYF.

The chain links TRBV2 to TRBJ2-1, with 10 positions matching TRBD2. The V and J ends lost 3 bases and 0 bases, in that order; junction bases with no gene match: 8. CDR3 length equals 18 residues. Germline CDR1 is SNHLY and CDR2 is FYNNEI. CDR3 nucleotides: TGTGCCAGCAGTGAGTTAGCGGGGGGCCCTACCTCCTACAATGAGCAGTTCTTC. It encodes CASSELAGGPTSYNEQFF.

The chain employs TRBV7-2 and TRBJ2-7, with 8 nucleotides matching TRBD1. After removal of 7 bases from V and 1 base from J, the junction contained 3 bases not matched to a gene. Per the germline V gene, CDR1 is SGHTA and CDR2 is FQGNSA. The CDR3 runs 13 residues. The CDR3 sequence is CASTWDRSYEQYF. The CDR3 nucleotides are TGTGCCAGCACCTGGGACAGGTCCTACGAGCAGTACTTC.

Only one count was recorded for this clone. The chain recombines TRBV30 with TRBJ2-7, with 8 bases matching TRBD1. J was trimmed by 2 bases and V by 1 base; bases with no gene match: 7. The CDR3 is 15 amino acids. Germline V lookup: CDR1 GTSNPN, CDR2 SVGIG (reference sequence). The CDR3 reads CAWSEGQVEPYEQYF. CDR3 DNA sequence: TGTGCCTGGAGTGAGGGACAGGTGGAACCCTACGAGCAGTACTTC.

This clone was seen a handful of times. V usage is TRBV5-1 and J usage is TRBJ2-2; possibly TRBD1 for D (6 bases). Per germline, CDR1 SGHRS and CDR2 YFSETQ. CDR3 size: 15 residues. Trimming left V 0 bases short and J 5 bases short, with 11 bases between. The CDR3: CASSLEPGVTGELFF. In DNA, the CDR3 is TGCGCCAGCAGCTTGGAGCCAGGGGTGACCGGGGAGCTGTTTTTT.

This chain uses TRBV5-1 with TRBJ1-2; D not certain. V was trimmed by 0 bases and J by 4 bases, leaving 16 bases between them. CDR3 size: 16 residues. Germline V CDR1 and CDR2: SGHRS, YFSETQ. CDR3 in DNA: TGCGCCAGCAGCTTGGATCCCGGGCCTCGCGGCTATGGCTACACCTTC. It translates to CASSLDPGPRGYGYTF.

The chain has TRBV29-1 and TRBJ1-3; 7 bases align to TRBD1. Germline-derived CDR1 and CDR2 are SQVTM and ANQGSEA. V shed 7 bases and J 2 bases; nucleotides not matched to a gene: 2. CDR3 length equals 12 residues. CDR3 residues: CSAGTAGNTIYF. The DNA for the CDR3 is TGCAGCGCTGGGACAGCTGGAAACACCATATATTTT. Combining the CDR3 with reference TRBV29-1 and TRBJ1-3 gives the whole variable domain SAVISQKPSRDICQRGTSLTIQCQVDSQVTMMFWYRQQPGQSLTLIATANQGSEATYESGFVIDKFPISRPNLTFSTLTVSNMSPEDSSIYLCSAGTAGNTIYFGEGSWLTVV.

The J gene is TRBJ2-5, the V gene TRBV13, with 8 bases that match TRBD1. Per the germline V gene, CDR1 is PRHDT and CDR2 is FYEKMQ (reference sequence). The CDR3 has 14 residues. Unmatched junction bases numbered 3, after V lost 4 bases and J lost 2 bases. The CDR3 DNA reads as TGTGCCAGCAGCTCCCAGGGGGCACAAGAGACCCAGTACTTC. Protein sequence: CASSSQGAQETQYF.

This clone occurred a few times. This chain links TRBV6-5 with TRBJ1-5; D gene unclear. This CDR3 spans 13 amino acids. Trimming removed 8 bases at V and 6 bases at J, with 14 bases between. CDR1 MNHEY and CDR2 SVGAGI come from the germline V gene. The CDR3 DNA sequence: TGTGCCAGCTCCGCCGGCCCCAGTCAGCCCCAGCATTTT. This sequence encodes CASSAGPSQPQHF.

This clone was detected only a few times. The chain employs TRBV5-6 and TRBJ2-7, with TRBD2 as a possible D gene (5 bases). Trimming left V 0 bases short and J 6 bases short, with 19 bases between. The CDR3 consists of 16 residues. Germline V gives CDR1 SGHDT, CDR2 YYEEEE. CDR3 in amino acids: CASSLVPQARGSEQYF. CDR3 DNA sequence: TGTGCCAGCAGCTTGGTCCCCCAGGCACGGGGTTCCGAGCAGTACTTC.

The chain recombines TRBV7-9 with TRBJ2-7; 11 bases match TRBD1. The junction had 5 bases not matched to a gene; V was cut back by 4 bases and J by 6 bases. The germline CDR1 and CDR2 sequences are SEHNR and FQNEAQ (reference sequence). The CDR3 is 14 amino acids. The CDR3 reads CASSSRGQGGEQYF. The CDR3, as DNA: TGTGCCAGCAGCTCCCGGGGACAGGGGGGCGAGCAGTACTTC.

The DNA for the CDR3 is TGTGCCTGGAGTGGGGCCAGGAGAAACATTCAGTACTTC. Translation gives CAWSGARRNIQYF. The chain links TRBV30 to TRBJ2-4; D not certain. Germline loops: CDR1 GTSNPN, CDR2 SVGIG (reference sequence). This CDR3 contains 13 residues. Trimming shortened V by 1 base and J by 6 bases, and 10 bases separated the two germline ends.